This TCR beta chain was profiled in a study of T cells after yellow fever vaccination. Whole-study results and caveats: Subsequent to the booster, the majority of primary-vaccination clones reappeared (around 96% CD4, about 90% CD8). Compared with primary, the secondary response was weaker and peaked at day 5, not 15.

Turning to this clonotype: Its cognate antigen is unknown.

Between the trimmed V and J ends, which lost 0 bases and 9 bases, there was a span of 15 bases. This CDR3 is built from 14 residues. CDR1 and CDR2 (germline): SGHAT, FQNNGV. A universal primer site and UMIs were added as TCR cDNA was made by 5'RACE template switching. Each CDR3 protein is one row after TCRdb ran MiXCR on the 5' RACE reads. The data contain 250,000 to 400,000 distinct CDR3 sequences, 4.1% of them seen just once; the ten biggest clones take up approximately 25%. The sample consisted of PBMCs, taken 5 days after the yellow fever booster vaccination. The chain couples TRBV11-2 to TRBJ2-7, with D maybe TRBD2 (5 bases). This clonotype was sampled from a man between 18 and 29 years old who received the YFV17D yellow fever vaccine. The CDR3 region has the DNA TGTGCCAGCAGCTTAGAGCGGACGGTTGCGGGGCAGTACGTC. Translated, it gives CASSLERTVAGQYV.